This is a list of T cell receptor beta chains from one sample in a study of PD-1 blockade in classical Hodgkin lymphoma. TCRdb keeps only in-frame clones here, not all; method: immunoSEQ multiplex PCR. The data show approximately 13,000 clones, roughly 77% seen once. The starting material was peripheral blood mononuclear cells (PBMCs), obtained at baseline. The receptors come from a human donor with classical Hodgkin lymphoma. Each CDR3 is given with its conserved first and last residue. Each record gives: J gene, D gene, clone size, V gene, CDR3 DNA, CDR3 protein. A D gene is named only where the DNA matches it firmly. Clone size is not always given. Where it is, it says once, few, many or a class for expanded clones.

TRBJ2-4	-	-	TRBV5-1	TGCGCCAGCAGCTTGGATGGGGGGCTGGGAACCAAAAACATTCAGTACTTC	CASSLDGGLGTKNIQYF
TRBJ1-1	TRBD1	-	TRBV7-3	TGTGCCAGCAGCTCACAGGGGGACACTGAAGCTTTCTTT	CASSSQGDTEAFF
TRBJ2-5	-	-	TRBV11-2	TGTGCCAGCAGCTTAGATCCTAGTAGGAAGGAGACCCAGTACTTC	CASSLDPSRKETQYF
TRBJ1-4	-	-	TRBV6-6	TGTGCCAGCAGTTACCTGGAAAAACTGTTTTTT	CASSYLEKLFF
TRBJ1-2	-	-	TRBV5-4	TGTGCCAGCAGCTTGATCGGGGGCGACTATGGCTACACCTTC	CASSLIGGDYGYTF
TRBJ2-5	-	-	TRBV5-1	TGCGCCAGCTCTCGCCGGAACCCCGCCGAGACCCAGTACTTC	CASSRRNPAETQYF
TRBJ2-2	-	-	TRBV14	TGTGCCAGCAGCCAAGTTCCAAGTGGGACCGGGGAGCTGTTTTTT	CASSQVPSGTGELFF
TRBJ1-5	-	-	TRBV2	TGTGCCAGCAGTGAAGCGCTTCGACCCCAGCATTTT	CASSEALRPQHF
TRBJ2-5	TRBD2	-	TRBV2	TGTGCCAGCAGGAGGAGACTAGCGGGCCAAGAGACCCAGTACTTC	CASRRRLAGQETQYF
TRBJ1-6	-	-	TRBV6-5	TGTGCCAGCAGGGGGGAGTCCCTCCACTTT	CASRGESLHF
TRBJ1-3	TRBD1	few	TRBV9	TGTGCCAGCAGTCGAGGGGGCATCTCTGGAAACACCATATATTTT	CASSRGGISGNTIYF
TRBJ1-2	-	-	TRBV5-1	TGCGCCAGCAGCTTGCGGACAGACTATGGCTACACCTTC	CASSLRTDYGYTF
TRBJ2-3	TRBD1	-	TRBV5-8	TGTGCCAGCAGCCAACTCAGGGGGCTCACAGATACGCAGTATTTT	CASSQLRGLTDTQYF
TRBJ1-6	-	-	TRBV6-1	TGTGCCAGCAGGATGGACGCAGGGGTGAATTCACCCCTCCACTTT	CASRMDAGVNSPLHF
TRBJ2-1	-	-	TRBV11-3	TGTGCCAGCAGCGCCACTTCGAACTGGGATGAGCAGTTCTTC	CASSATSNWDEQFF
TRBJ2-1	-	-	TRBV7-7	TGTGCCAGCAGCTCAGGGAGACTAGTAGCCTACAATGAGCAGTTCTTC	CASSSGRLVAYNEQFF
TRBJ2-3	TRBD2	-	TRBV7-8	TGTGCCAGCAGCCCCCGGACTAGACTGGATACGCAGTATTTT	CASSPRTRLDTQYF
TRBJ1-3	-	-	TRBV9	TGTGCCAGCAGCGTCGAGAGCTCTGGAAACACCATATATTTT	CASSVESSGNTIYF
TRBJ1-1	TRBD1	-	TRBV18	TGTGCCAGCTCACCCTCGACAGGGATGAATACTGAAGCTTTCTTT	CASSPSTGMNTEAFF
TRBJ1-5	-	-	TRBV21-1	TGTGCCAGCAGCAAACCTTATCAGCCCCAGCATTTT	CASSKPYQPQHF
TRBJ1-1	TRBD1	-	TRBV5-1	TGCGCCAGCAGCTACCGGGACAGGGGAGGGACTGAAGCTTTCTTT	CASSYRDRGGTEAFF
TRBJ2-6	-	few	TRBV13	TGTGCCAGCAGCACCCACAGGACGGGGGCCAACGTCCTGACTTTC	CASSTHRTGANVLTF
TRBJ1-2	-	-	TRBV4-1	TGCGCCAGCAGCCAGAGGACTAGCGGCTACACCTTC	CASSQRTSGYTF
TRBJ2-7	TRBD2	-	TRBV27	TGTGCCAGCAGTCCCCCAGGACTAGCGGATAGCTCCTACGAGCAGTACTTC	CASSPPGLADSSYEQYF
TRBJ1-1	-	-	TRBV7-3	TGTGCCAGCAGCTCCAGGGCGCCCAAGAACACTGAAGCTTTCTTT	CASSSRAPKNTEAFF
TRBJ1-1	TRBD1	-	TRBV5-1	TGCGCCAGCAGCTTTAATGGACAGGGTATAGGGGTGAACACTGAAGCTTTCTTT	CASSFNGQGIGVNTEAFF
TRBJ1-1	-	few	TRBV29-1	TGCAGCGTTGGGTCTCTGGGGGGCACTGAAGCTTTCTTT	CSVGSLGGTEAFF
TRBJ2-1	TRBD2	-	TRBV9	TGTGCCAGCAGCGAGCTGGTCGGGGGGAATTACAATGAGCAGTTCTTC	CASSELVGGNYNEQFF
TRBJ2-7	TRBD2	-	TRBV25-1	TGTGCCAGCAGGGGACTAGGAGAGCAGTACTTC	CASRGLGEQYF
TRBJ1-1	-	-	TRBV2	TGTGCCAGCAGCACCAGGGATGACACTGAAGCTTTCTTT	CASSTRDDTEAFF
TRBJ1-5	TRBD1	few	TRBV19	TGTGCCAGCAACTTACAGGGGTCGGTGAATCAGCCCCAGCATTTT	CASNLQGSVNQPQHF
TRBJ2-7	-	-	TRBV7-6	TGTGCCAGCAGCTTAGAGATAGCGGACTCCTACGAGCAGTACTTC	CASSLEIADSYEQYF
TRBJ1-2	-	-	TRBV27	TGTGCCAGCCCCCCAGGGTATGGCTACACCTTC	CASPPGYGYTF